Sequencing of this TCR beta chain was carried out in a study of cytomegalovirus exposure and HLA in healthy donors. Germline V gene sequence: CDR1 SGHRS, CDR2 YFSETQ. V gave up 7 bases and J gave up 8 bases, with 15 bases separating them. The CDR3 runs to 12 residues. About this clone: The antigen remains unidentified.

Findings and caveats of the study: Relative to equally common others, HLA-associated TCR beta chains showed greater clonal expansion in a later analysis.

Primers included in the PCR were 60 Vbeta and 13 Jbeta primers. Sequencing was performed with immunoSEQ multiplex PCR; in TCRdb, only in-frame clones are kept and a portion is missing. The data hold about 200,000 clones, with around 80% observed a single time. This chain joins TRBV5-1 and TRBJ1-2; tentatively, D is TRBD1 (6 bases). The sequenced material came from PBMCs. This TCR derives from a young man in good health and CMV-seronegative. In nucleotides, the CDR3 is TGCGCCAGCGCAACAGGGTCAGGAGGCTACACCTTC. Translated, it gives CASATGSGGYTF.